Sequencing of this TCR beta chain was carried out in a study of tumor-infiltrating lymphocytes in primary liver carcinoma. The CDR3 loop spans 14 amino acids. V lost 2 bases to trimming and J lost 4 bases, with 12 bases between them. Per the germline V gene, CDR1 is SGHRS and CDR2 is YFSETQ. Making TCR beta cDNA involved approximately 480 ng total RNA and a constant-region primer. Nested multiplex PCR, run for three rounds with slightly modified ARM-PCR, yielded TCR beta libraries. TRBV1-TRBV30 forward and Cbeta reverse primers drove the first two roughly 10-cycle rounds. TCRdb independently ran MiXCR on the multiplex PCR reads; one entry per CDR3 protein. The sample contains about 54,000 distinct CDR3 sequences, about 68% of which appear only once. The tissue used was unsorted bulk material of roughly 17-33 mg. RNA and DNA were co-extracted from it with the AllPrep DNA/RNA mini kit.

This sequence was found in a man aged 35 to 55 with primary liver carcinoma and hepatitis B virus infection. Sequences were obtained from liver tumor tissue from sampling region 2. Subset meaning: tumor region T2, inferior pole. The chain carries TRBV5-1 and TRBJ2-5; D perhaps matches TRBD2 (6 bases). CDR3 DNA sequence: TGCGCCAGCAGCTTACCGGGAGAAGGAGAGACCCAGTACTTC. Translating gives CASSLPGEGETQYF.